What follows are 24 T cell receptor beta chains derived from one specimen sequenced in a study of T-cell memory formation after mild COVID-19. TCRdb ran MiXCR on the 5' RACE reads and lists one entry per CDR3 protein. The sample contains 300,000 to 350,000 distinct CDR3 sequences, 12% to 15% of which appear only once. Sequenced material: PBMCs or a T cell subset sorted from them (not recorded which). The receptors derive from a man younger than 35 who had mild COVID-19 (a few samples of this study predate the infection). Cell type and time point are not known.

The table lists this clonotype with a few counts. This chain connects TRBV5-1 to TRBJ2-3; D unclear. V was clipped by 1 base and J by 1 base, with 22 bases between them. The V gene's germline CDR1 is SGHRS and CDR2 YFSETQ. This CDR3 region has 19 residues. The CDR3 sequence: CASSLLIPGLERRTDTQYF. The CDR3 bases are TGCGCCAGCAGCTTGTTGATCCCAGGATTAGAACGACGCACAGATACGCAGTATTTT. Full variable domain (outside the CDR3, taken from reference TRBV5-1 and TRBJ2-3): KAGVTQTPRYLIKTRGQQVTLSCSPISGHRSVSWYQQTPGQGLQFLFEYFSETQRNKGNFPGRFSGRQFSNSRSEMNVSTLELGDSALYLCASSLLIPGLERRTDTQYFGPGTRLTVL.

This clonotype was found many times. CDR3 residues: CASSPTPGVEKLFF. The CDR3 DNA follows: TGTGCCAGCAGCCCCACCCCCGGGGTTGAAAAACTGTTTTTT. The V call is TRBV7-9, the J call TRBJ1-4, with D unclear. The V gene lost 5 bases and the J gene lost 7 bases, with 14 bases spanning the gap. This CDR3 spans 14 amino acids. Germline V lookup: CDR1 SEHNR, CDR2 FQNEAQ (reference sequence).

The V gene is TRBV5-1, the J gene TRBJ2-7; the match to TRBD1 covers 8 bases. Trimming removed 3 bases from V and 7 bases from J; junction bases left unmatched: 12. CDR3 length equals 15 residues. Looked up from germline, CDR1 is SGHRS and CDR2 is YFSETQ. The CDR3 region is CASSWSSPTGGEQYF. The CDR3 nucleotides read TGCGCCAGCAGCTGGTCGAGTCCTACAGGGGGAGAGCAGTACTTC.

This clonotype was counted only a few times. This chain connects TRBV20-1 to TRBJ2-5; no clear D gene. There are 15 residues in the CDR3. V dropped 0 bases and J dropped 3 bases, with 14 bases sitting between them. The germline V gene encodes CDR1 DFQATT and CDR2 SNEGSKA (reference sequence). The CDR3 sequence is CSARDLANFEETQYF. The CDR3 coding sequence is TGCAGTGCTAGAGATTTAGCCAATTTTGAAGAGACCCAGTACTTC.

This clonotype was found a few times. The rearrangement joins TRBV20-1 to TRBJ1-1; D perhaps matches TRBD1 (5 bases). Per germline, CDR1 DFQATT and CDR2 SNEGSKA (reference sequence). The ends were cut back, 3 bases at V and 2 bases at J, with 10 bases in the middle. CDR3 length equals 13 residues. As DNA, the CDR3 is TGCAGTGCTAGTCGACAGTATAACACTGAAGCTTTCTTT. It is translated as CSASRQYNTEAFF.

This clonotype was seen only a few times. CDR3 amino acids: CASSWAGYEQYF. CDR3 nucleotides: TGTGCCAGCAGTTGGGCCGGGTACGAGCAGTACTTC. The rearrangement uses TRBV6-2 or TRBV6-3 and TRBJ2-7; no firm D call. The CDR3 consists of 12 residues. Germline V gene sequence: CDR1 MNHEY, CDR2 SVGEGT. V was cut by 4 bases and J by 4 bases, with 8 bases left in between.

This clonotype was observed a handful of times. This chain uses TRBV20-1 with TRBJ1-2; no reliable D call. Germline CDR1 is DFQATT and CDR2 is SNEGSKA (reference sequence). The CDR3 is 17 amino acids. V was pared by 1 base and J by 4 bases, with 22 bases between. The CDR3 coding sequence is TGCAGTGCTAGAGTTCCAGGCTCCATTTACGGTTTCTATGGCTACACCTTC. Translating gives CSARVPGSIYGFYGYTF.

This clonotype came up many times. The rearrangement uses TRBV6-6 and TRBJ2-5; D is perhaps TRBD1 (6 bases). The CDR3 spans 13 residues. Trimming cost V 4 bases and J 9 bases, with 15 bases left between them. Looked up from germline, CDR1 is MNHNY and CDR2 is SVGAGI (reference sequence). For the CDR3, the DNA is TGTGCCAGCAGTTCGGGACACCAAGGGGCCCAGTACTTC. The encoded protein is CASSSGHQGAQYF.

The J gene is TRBJ2-3, the V gene TRBV6-2 or TRBV6-3; 9 bases line up with TRBD1. J lost 11 bases, V lost 6 bases, and 6 bases had no gene match. The CDR3 is made up of 12 amino acids. Germline V gene lookup returns CDR1 MNHEY and CDR2 SVGEGT. The CDR3 reads CASSPGQGMQYF. CDR3 nucleotide sequence: TGTGCCAGCAGCCCGGGACAGGGAATGCAGTATTTT.

The sample holds many counts of this clonotype. J is TRBJ2-3 and V is TRBV7-2, with D possibly being TRBD2 (5 bases). Germline CDR1 SGHTA, CDR2 FQGNSA. V dropped 3 bases and J dropped 6 bases, with 10 bases sitting between them. This CDR3 has 13 residues. The CDR3: CASSFLPGDTQYF. In nucleotides, the CDR3 is TGTGCCAGCAGCTTCCTCCCGGGGGATACGCAGTATTTT.

Here the CDR3 DNA reads TGCAGTGCTAAACGGGACACCGGATCCTACGAGCAGTACTTC. This gives the protein CSAKRDTGSYEQYF. V is TRBV20-1 and J is TRBJ2-7; D is perhaps TRBD1 (6 bases). Germline CDR1 and CDR2: DFQATT and SNEGSKA (reference sequence). Deletions cut 4 bases from V and 1 base from J, with 14 bases between. The CDR3 runs 14 residues.

Only a few counts were recorded for this clonotype. The chain uses TRBV27 and TRBJ2-1; TRBD2 matches at 12 bases. After removal of 5 bases from V and 3 bases from J, the junction contained 5 bases not matched to a gene. CDR1 is MNHEY and CDR2 is SMNVEV in the germline V gene (reference sequence). This CDR3 comprises 16 residues. The CDR3 DNA follows: TGTGCCAGCAGTGCGCAGACTAGCGGGGGCTACAATGAGCAGTTCTTC. Residues: CASSAQTSGGYNEQFF.

The chain carries TRBV3-1 and TRBJ2-2, with D perhaps TRBD2 (5 bases). V gave up 2 bases and J gave up 5 bases, with 21 bases separating them. The length of the CDR3 is 18 residues. Germline assignment: CDR1 LGHDT and CDR2 YNNKEL (reference sequence). CDR3 nucleotides: TGTGCCAGCAGCCAAAACCTCCGCAGCGGCTTTCGGACCGGGGAGCTGTTTTTT. Protein: CASSQNLRSGFRTGELFF.

This clonotype was picked up a small number of times. This sequence joins TRBV30 and TRBJ2-7; 13 nucleotides match TRBD2. This CDR3 contains 16 residues. Germline-derived CDR1 and CDR2 are GTSNPN and SVGIG (reference sequence). V gave up 3 bases and J gave up 5 bases; unmatched junction bases: 10. The CDR3 sequence: CAWRLFGTSGENEQYF. The CDR3 DNA follows: TGTGCCTGGAGATTGTTCGGGACTAGCGGGGAAAACGAGCAGTACTTC.

This clonotype was detected only a few times. The CDR3 coding sequence is TGCGCCAGCAGTCAGGGAACTCCTGGAAACACCATATATTTT. This gives the protein CASSQGTPGNTIYF. The chain employs TRBV5-1 and TRBJ1-3, with a tentative D call TRBD1 (5 bases). The CDR3 consists of 14 residues. Germline assignment: CDR1 SGHRS and CDR2 YFSETQ. Trimming stripped 5 bases from V and 2 bases from J, with 11 bases between.

This clonotype occurred many times. The CDR3 bases are TGTGCCAGCAGCTTAGTTGGTGGGGGAAGCTACAATGAGCAGTTCTTC. This gives the protein CASSLVGGGSYNEQFF. The chain uses TRBV7-9 and TRBJ2-1; D may be TRBD1 or TRBD2 (5 bases each). The V gene lost 1 base and the J gene lost 3 bases, with 13 bases spanning the gap. CDR1 SEHNR and CDR2 FQNEAQ come from the germline V gene (reference sequence). This CDR3 region has 16 residues.

This clonotype was seen ten or more times. The chain has TRBV12-3 or TRBV12-4 and TRBJ2-1; 7 bases are a match to TRBD2. Germline trimming cut 8 bases from V and 8 bases from J; bases unmatched to any gene: 9. This CDR3 is 13 amino acids long. The CDR3 DNA is TGTGCCAGCGACGGGGGGTTGTGGGATGAGCAGTTCTTC. Translation gives CASDGGLWDEQFF.

This clonotype was detected only a few times. This rearrangement joins TRBV6-5 to TRBJ2-5, with TRBD2 matching over 8 bases. Trimming cost V 4 bases and J 2 bases; bases outside gene matches: 9. The germline V gene encodes CDR1 MNHEY and CDR2 SVGAGI. The CDR3 extends over 16 amino acids. CDR3 coding DNA: TGTGCCAGCAGTTCATGGACGGGGGGGACTCAAGAGACCCAGTACTTC. Protein sequence: CASSSWTGGTQETQYF.

This clonotype has just a few counts. V gene TRBV20-1 combines with J gene TRBJ2-3, with 8 bases lining up with TRBD2. The ends lost 5 bases at V and 4 bases at J; junction bases unmatched: 11. This CDR3 is built from 15 residues. Germline V lookup: CDR1 DFQATT, CDR2 SNEGSKA (reference sequence). The DNA of the CDR3 is TGCAGTGCTCTCAATGCGGGGGGTTTTGCAGATACGCAGTATTTT. Residues: CSALNAGGFADTQYF.

This clonotype appeared a few times. This chain links TRBV7-2 with TRBJ2-5; weak D call: TRBD2 (6 bases). The ends were cut back, 6 bases at V and 5 bases at J, with 13 bases in the middle. Per the germline V gene, CDR1 is SGHTA and CDR2 is FQGNSA. The CDR3 sequence is 13 residues long. CDR3 nucleotide sequence: TGTGCCAGCAGTACTAGCCAAAGGGAGACCCAGTACTTC. This translates into CASSTSQRETQYF.

This clonotype was recorded at least ten times. CDR3 sequence reads: CASTKGGGDEQYF. CDR3 in DNA: TGTGCCAGCACCAAGGGAGGGGGGGACGAGCAGTACTTC. The genes are TRBV6-6 and TRBJ2-7; D is possibly TRBD2 (7 bases). The CDR3 is 13 amino acids. The germline V and J ends were trimmed by 7 bases and 5 bases, with 15 bases remaining between them. From germline, CDR1 is MNHNY and CDR2 SVGAGI (reference sequence).

The chain employs TRBV10-1 and TRBJ2-7, with TRBD2 matching over 8 bases. Germline loops: CDR1 WNHNN, CDR2 SYGVQD (reference sequence). V dropped 0 bases and J dropped 7; count of bases not matched to a gene: 14. CDR3 length: 17 amino acids. The CDR3 loop is CASSESLAGGFPREQYF. The CDR3 nucleotides are TGCGCCAGCAGTGAGTCGTTGGCGGGGGGCTTCCCTAGGGAGCAGTACTTC.

The rearrangement links TRBV5-1 to TRBJ1-2, with a weak D call TRBD1 (6 bases). This CDR3 contains 14 residues. The germline V and J ends were trimmed by 0 bases and 7 bases, with 13 bases remaining between them. The germline V gene encodes CDR1 SGHRS and CDR2 YFSETQ. This CDR3 is CASSLDPGAGGYTF. Here the CDR3 DNA reads TGCGCCAGCAGCTTGGATCCGGGGGCGGGTGGCTACACCTTC.

This clonotype was picked up a small number of times. This chain uses TRBV11-2 with TRBJ2-1; TRBD1 might be the D (6 bases). The germline V and J ends were trimmed by 1 base and 0 bases, with 13 bases remaining between them. Per germline, CDR1 SGHAT and CDR2 FQNNGV. The length of the CDR3 is 17 residues. The DNA for the CDR3 is TGTGCCAGCAGCTTAGCAGGGGAATCCAGCTCCTACAATGAGCAGTTCTTC. Encoded protein: CASSLAGESSSYNEQFF.